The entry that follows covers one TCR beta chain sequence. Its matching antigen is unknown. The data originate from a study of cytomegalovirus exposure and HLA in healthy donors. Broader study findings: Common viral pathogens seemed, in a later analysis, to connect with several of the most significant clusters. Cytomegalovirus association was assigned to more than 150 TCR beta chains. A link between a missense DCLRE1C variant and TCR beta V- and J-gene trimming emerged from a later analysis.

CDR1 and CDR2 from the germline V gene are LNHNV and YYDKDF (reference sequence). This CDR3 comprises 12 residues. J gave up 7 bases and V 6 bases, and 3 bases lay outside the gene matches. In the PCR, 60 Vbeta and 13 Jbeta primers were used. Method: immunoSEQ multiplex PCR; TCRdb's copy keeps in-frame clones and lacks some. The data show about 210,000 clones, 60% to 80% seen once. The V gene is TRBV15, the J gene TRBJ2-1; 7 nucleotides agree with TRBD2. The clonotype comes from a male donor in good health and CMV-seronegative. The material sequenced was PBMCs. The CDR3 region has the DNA TGTGCCACCAGTGTCGGGGGGAATGAGCAGTTCTTC. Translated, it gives CATSVGGNEQFF. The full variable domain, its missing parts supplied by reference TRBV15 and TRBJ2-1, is DAMVIQNPRYQVTQFGKPVTLSCSQTLNHNVMYWYQQKSSQAPKLLFHYYDKDFNNEADTPDNFQSRRPNTSFCFLDIRSPGLGDTAMYLCATSVGGNEQFFGPGTRLTVL.